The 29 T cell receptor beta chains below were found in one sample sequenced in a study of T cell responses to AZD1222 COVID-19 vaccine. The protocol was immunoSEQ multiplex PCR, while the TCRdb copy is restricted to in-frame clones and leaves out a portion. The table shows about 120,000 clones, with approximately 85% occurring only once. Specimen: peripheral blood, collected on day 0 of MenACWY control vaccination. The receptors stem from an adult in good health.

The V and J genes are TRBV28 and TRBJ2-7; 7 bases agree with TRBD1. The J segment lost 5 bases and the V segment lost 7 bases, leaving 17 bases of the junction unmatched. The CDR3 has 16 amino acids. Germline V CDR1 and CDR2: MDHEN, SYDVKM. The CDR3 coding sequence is TGTGCCAGCACCCAGGGGGATACTAGTGGGGGCAACGAGCAGTACTTC. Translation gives CASTQGDTSGGNEQYF.

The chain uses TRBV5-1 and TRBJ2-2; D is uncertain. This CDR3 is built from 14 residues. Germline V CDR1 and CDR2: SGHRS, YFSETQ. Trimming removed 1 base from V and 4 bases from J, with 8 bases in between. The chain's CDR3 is CASSLSSGTGELFF. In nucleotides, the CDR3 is TGCGCCAGCAGCTTGTCTTCGGGCACCGGGGAGCTGTTTTTT.

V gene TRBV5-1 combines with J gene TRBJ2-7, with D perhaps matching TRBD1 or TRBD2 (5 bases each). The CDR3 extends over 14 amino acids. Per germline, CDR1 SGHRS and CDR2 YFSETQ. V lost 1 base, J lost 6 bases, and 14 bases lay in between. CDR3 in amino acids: CASSLLGPGREQYF. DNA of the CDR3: TGCGCCAGCAGCTTGTTGGGGCCGGGACGCGAGCAGTACTTC.

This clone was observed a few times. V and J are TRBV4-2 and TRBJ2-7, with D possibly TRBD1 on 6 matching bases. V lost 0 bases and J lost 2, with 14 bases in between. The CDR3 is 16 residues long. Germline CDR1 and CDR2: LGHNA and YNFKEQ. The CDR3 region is CASSQDHRATPYEQYF. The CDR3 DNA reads TGTGCCAGCAGCCAAGATCACAGGGCCACTCCCTACGAGCAGTACTTC.

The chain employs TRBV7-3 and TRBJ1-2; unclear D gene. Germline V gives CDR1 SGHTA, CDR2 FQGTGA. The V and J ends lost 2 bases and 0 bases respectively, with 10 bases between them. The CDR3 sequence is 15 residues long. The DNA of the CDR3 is TGTGCCAGCAGCTTAGCCCCGGGCACTAACTATGGCTACACCTTC. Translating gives CASSLAPGTNYGYTF.

The CDR3 loop is CASSQCLRRDPGDTQYF. CDR3 DNA: TGCGCCAGCAGTCAATGTCTACGCAGGGACCCCGGAGATACGCAGTATTTT. The chain has TRBV23-1 and TRBJ2-3, with D perhaps matching TRBD1 or TRBD2 (5 bases each). TRBV23-1 falls under the ORF class, with uncertain function. The CDR3 is 17 amino acids. V was shortened by 1 base and J by 5 bases, with 19 bases between the two germline ends.

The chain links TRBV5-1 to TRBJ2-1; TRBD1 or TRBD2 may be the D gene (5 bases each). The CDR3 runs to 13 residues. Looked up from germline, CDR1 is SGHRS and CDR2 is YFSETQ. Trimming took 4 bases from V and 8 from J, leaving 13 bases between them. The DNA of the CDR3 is TGCGCCAGCAGCCCAGAGTGGGGACATGAGCAGTTCTTC. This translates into CASSPEWGHEQFF.

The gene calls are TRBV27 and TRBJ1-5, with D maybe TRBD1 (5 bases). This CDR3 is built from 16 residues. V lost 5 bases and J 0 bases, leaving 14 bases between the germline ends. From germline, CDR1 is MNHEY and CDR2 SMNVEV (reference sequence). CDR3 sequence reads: CASSGGGFYSNQPQHF. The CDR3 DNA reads TGTGCCAGCAGTGGGGGGGGTTTCTATAGCAATCAGCCCCAGCATTTT.

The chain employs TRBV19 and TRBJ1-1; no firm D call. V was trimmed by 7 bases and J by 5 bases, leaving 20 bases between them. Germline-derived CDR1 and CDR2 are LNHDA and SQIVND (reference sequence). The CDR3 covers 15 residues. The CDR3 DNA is TGTGCCAGTACCTCCGGACTGGGGATGGTAACTGAAGCTTTCTTT. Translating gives CASTSGLGMVTEAFF.

In DNA, the CDR3 is TGTGCCAGCAGTGAAGCACCGGGAGGTGTAGGAAACACCATATATTTT. Amino acid sequence: CASSEAPGGVGNTIYF. The chain employs TRBV6-1 and TRBJ1-3; no clear D. The CDR3 has 16 residues. Germline V CDR1 and CDR2: MNHNS, SASEGT. Deletions cut 0 bases from V and 4 bases from J, with 13 bases between.

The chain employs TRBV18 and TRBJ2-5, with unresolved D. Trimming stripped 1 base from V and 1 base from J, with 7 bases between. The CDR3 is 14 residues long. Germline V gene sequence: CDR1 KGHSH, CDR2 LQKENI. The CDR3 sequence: CASSPQNTQETQYF. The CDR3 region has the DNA TGTGCCAGCTCACCACAAAACACCCAAGAGACCCAGTACTTC.

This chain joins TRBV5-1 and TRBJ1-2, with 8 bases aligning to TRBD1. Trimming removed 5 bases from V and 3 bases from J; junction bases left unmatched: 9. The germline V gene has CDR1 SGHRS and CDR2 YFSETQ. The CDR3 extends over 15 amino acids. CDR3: CASSYDRGGYYGYTF. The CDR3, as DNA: TGCGCCAGCAGTTACGACAGGGGAGGCTACTATGGCTACACCTTC.

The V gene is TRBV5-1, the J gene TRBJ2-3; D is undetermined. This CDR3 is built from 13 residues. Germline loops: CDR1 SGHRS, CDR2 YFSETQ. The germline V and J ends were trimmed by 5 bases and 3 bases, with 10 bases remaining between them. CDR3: CASSREMTDTQYF. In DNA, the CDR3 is TGCGCCAGCAGTAGAGAAATGACAGATACGCAGTATTTT. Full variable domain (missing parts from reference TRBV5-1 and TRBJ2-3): KAGVTQTPRYLIKTRGQQVTLSCSPISGHRSVSWYQQTPGQGLQFLFEYFSETQRNKGNFPGRFSGRQFSNSRSEMNVSTLELGDSALYLCASSREMTDTQYFGPGTRLTVL.

In DNA form, the CDR3 reads TGTGCCAGCAGTTTACCGGGACAGGGGGGGAGAAGGGCTTTCTTT. Protein sequence: CASSLPGQGGRRAFF. The chain carries TRBV28 and TRBJ1-1; 11 bases are shared with TRBD1. The junction had 10 bases not matched to a gene; V was cut back by 2 bases and J by 11 bases. CDR1 MDHEN and CDR2 SYDVKM come from the germline V gene. The CDR3 has 15 amino acids.

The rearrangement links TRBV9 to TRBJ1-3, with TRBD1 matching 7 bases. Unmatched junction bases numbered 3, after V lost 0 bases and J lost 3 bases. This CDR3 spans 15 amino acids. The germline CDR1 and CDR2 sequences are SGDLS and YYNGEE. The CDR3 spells CASSVEQGNGNTIYF. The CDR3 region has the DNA TGTGCCAGCAGCGTAGAACAGGGGAATGGAAACACCATATATTTT.

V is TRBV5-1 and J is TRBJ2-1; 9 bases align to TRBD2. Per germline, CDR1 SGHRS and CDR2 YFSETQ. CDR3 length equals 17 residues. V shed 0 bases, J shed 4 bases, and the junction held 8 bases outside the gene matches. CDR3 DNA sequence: TGCGCCAGCAGCTTGGGGCTAGCGGGGAATTTTTACAATGAGCAGTTCTTC. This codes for CASSLGLAGNFYNEQFF.

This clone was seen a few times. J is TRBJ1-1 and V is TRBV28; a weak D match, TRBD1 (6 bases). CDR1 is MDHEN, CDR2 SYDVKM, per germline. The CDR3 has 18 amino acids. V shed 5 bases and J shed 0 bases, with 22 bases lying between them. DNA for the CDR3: TGTGCCAGCAGTACAGGAGGGGGATGGCAACTCATGAACACTGAAGCTTTCTTT. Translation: CASSTGGGWQLMNTEAFF.

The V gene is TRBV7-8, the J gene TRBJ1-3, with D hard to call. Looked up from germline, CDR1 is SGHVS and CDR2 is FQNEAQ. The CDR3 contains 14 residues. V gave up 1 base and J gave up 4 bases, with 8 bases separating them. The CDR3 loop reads CASSLGGKGNTIYF. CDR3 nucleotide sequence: TGTGCCAGCAGCTTAGGAGGGAAGGGAAACACCATATATTTT.

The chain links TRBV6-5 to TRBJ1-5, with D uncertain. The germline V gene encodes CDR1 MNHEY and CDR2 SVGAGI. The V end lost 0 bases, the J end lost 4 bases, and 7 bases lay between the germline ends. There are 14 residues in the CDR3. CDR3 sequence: CASSYSNRNQPQHF. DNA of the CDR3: TGTGCCAGCAGTTACTCTAACAGAAATCAGCCCCAGCATTTT.

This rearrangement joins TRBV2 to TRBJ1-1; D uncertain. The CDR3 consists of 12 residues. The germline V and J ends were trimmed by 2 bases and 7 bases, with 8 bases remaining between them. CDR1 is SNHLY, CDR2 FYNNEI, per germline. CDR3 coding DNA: TGTGCCAGCAGTGAATCCGGGTATGAAGCTTTCTTT. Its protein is CASSESGYEAFF.

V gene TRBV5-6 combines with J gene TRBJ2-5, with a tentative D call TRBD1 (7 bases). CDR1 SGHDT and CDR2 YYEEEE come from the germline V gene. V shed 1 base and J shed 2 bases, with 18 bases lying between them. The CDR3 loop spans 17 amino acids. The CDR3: CASSLFRGAMGQETQYF. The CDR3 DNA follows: TGTGCCAGCAGCTTGTTCAGGGGGGCGATGGGGCAAGAGACCCAGTACTTC. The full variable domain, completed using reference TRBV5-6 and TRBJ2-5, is DAGVTQSPTHLIKTRGQQVTLRCSPKSGHDTVSWYQQALGQGPQFIFQYYEEEERQRGNFPDRFSGHQFPNYSSELNVNALLLGDSALYLCASSLFRGAMGQETQYFGPGTRLLVL.

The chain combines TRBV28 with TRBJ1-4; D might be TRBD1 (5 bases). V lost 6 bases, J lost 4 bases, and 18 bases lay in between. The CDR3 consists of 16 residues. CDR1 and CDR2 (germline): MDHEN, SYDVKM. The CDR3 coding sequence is TGTGCCAGCAGCTTAACCATTGGGGCGGGTAATGAAAAACTGTTTTTT. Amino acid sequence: CASSLTIGAGNEKLFF.

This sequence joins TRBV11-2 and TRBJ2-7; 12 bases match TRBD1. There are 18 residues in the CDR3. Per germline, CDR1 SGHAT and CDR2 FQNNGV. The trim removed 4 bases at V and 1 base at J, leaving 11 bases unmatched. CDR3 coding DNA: TGTGCCAGCAGCTGGTTCGCCGCGGGACAGGGGGCTTCCTACGAGCAGTACTTC. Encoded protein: CASSWFAAGQGASYEQYF.

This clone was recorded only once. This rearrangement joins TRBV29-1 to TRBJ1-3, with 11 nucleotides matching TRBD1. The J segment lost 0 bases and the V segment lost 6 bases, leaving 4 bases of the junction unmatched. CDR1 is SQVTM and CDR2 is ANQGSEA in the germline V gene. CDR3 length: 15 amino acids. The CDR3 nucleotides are TGCAGCGTCTGGACAGGGGGCCTCTCTGGAAACACCATATATTTT. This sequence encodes CSVWTGGLSGNTIYF.

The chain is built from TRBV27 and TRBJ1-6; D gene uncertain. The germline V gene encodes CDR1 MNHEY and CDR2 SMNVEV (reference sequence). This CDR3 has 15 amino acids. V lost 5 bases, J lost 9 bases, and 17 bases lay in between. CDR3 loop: CASSGWSPPGSPLHF. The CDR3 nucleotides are TGTGCCAGCAGTGGGTGGAGCCCCCCCGGTTCACCCCTCCACTTT.

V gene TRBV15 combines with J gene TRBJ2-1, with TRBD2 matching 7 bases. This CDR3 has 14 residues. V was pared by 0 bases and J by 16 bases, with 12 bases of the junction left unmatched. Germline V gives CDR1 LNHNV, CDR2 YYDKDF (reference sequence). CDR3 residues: CATSRDLEGRVPFF. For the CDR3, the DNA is TGTGCCACCAGCAGAGATCTGGAGGGGAGGGTCCCCTTCTTC.

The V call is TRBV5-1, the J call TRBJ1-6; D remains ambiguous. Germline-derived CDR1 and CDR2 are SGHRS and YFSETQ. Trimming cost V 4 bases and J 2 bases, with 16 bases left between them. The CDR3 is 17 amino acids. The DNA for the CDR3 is TGCGCCAGCAGCCTAAACGAGCCTGGCACCTATAATTCACCCCTCCACTTT. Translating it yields CASSLNEPGTYNSPLHF. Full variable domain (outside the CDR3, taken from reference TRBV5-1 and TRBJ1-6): KAGVTQTPRYLIKTRGQQVTLSCSPISGHRSVSWYQQTPGQGLQFLFEYFSETQRNKGNFPGRFSGRQFSNSRSEMNVSTLELGDSALYLCASSLNEPGTYNSPLHFGNGTRLTVT.

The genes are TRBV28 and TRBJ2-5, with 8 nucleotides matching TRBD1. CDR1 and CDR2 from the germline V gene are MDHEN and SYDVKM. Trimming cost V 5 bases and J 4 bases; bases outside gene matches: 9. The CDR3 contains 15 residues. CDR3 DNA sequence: TGTGCCAGCAGTACCCGCAGGGGGCCGGGAGAGACCCAGTACTTC. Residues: CASSTRRGPGETQYF.

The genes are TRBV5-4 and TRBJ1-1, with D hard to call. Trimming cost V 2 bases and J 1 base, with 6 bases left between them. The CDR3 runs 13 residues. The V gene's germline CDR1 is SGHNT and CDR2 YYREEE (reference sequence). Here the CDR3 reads CASSFAGNTEAFF. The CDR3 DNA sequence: TGTGCCAGCAGCTTTGCCGGGAACACTGAAGCTTTCTTT.